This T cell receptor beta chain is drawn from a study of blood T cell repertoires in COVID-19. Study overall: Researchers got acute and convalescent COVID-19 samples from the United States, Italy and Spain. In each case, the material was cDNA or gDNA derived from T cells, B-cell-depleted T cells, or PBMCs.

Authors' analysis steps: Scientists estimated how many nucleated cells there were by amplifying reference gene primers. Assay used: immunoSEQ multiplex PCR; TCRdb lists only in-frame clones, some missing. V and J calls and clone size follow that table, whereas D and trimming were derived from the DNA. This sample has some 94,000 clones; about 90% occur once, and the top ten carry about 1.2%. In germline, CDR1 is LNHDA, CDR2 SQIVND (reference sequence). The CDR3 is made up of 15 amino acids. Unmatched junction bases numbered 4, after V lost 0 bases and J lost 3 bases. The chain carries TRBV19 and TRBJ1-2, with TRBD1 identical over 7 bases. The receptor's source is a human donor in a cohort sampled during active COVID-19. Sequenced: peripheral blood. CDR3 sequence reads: CASSIDLGTDYGYTF. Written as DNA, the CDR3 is TGTGCCAGTAGTATAGACCTTGGGACAGACTATGGCTACACCTTC.